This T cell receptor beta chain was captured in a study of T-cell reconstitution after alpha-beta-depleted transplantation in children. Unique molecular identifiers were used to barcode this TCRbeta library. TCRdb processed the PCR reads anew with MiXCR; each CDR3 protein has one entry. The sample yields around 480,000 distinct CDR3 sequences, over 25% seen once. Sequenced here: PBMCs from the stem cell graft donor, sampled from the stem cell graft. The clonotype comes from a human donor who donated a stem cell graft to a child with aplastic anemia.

The CDR3 loop reads CASSQDASGSAGELFF. The DNA for the CDR3 is TGCGCCAGCAGCCAAGACGCTAGCGGGAGTGCCGGGGAGCTGTTTTTT. The chain employs TRBV4-3 and TRBJ2-2; TRBD2 aligns across 10 bases. J was trimmed by 6 bases and V by 0 bases; bases with no gene match: 4. This CDR3 spans 16 amino acids. The germline gives CDR1 LGHNA, CDR2 YSLEER.